This T cell receptor (beta chain) came from a study of cytomegalovirus exposure and HLA in healthy donors. About the research overall: Earlier, some 200 million T cells were analyzed, and around 100 million unique TCR beta sequences were found among them.

This clone was picked up a small number of times. Its target is not known. The same CDR3 can be traced to other DNA sequences in this sample. CDR3 length equals 12 residues. Germline assignment: CDR1 ENHRY and CDR2 SYGVKD. V lost 10 bases and J lost 10; bases outside the gene matches: 6. Study results and limitations: CMV serostatus stood as the only immune exposure information on hand.

13 Jbeta primers and 60 Vbeta primers were used for the PCR. Using immunoSEQ multiplex PCR, the repertoire was profiled, and TCRdb retains in-frame clones only, with some absent. The sample holds approximately 170,000 clones, 83% seen once. This clonotype originated in a man between 45 and 60 years old in good health and CMV-seropositive. This chain links TRBV10-3 with TRBJ1-4; 10 bases are shared with TRBD1. The sequenced sample was PBMCs. The CDR3 spells CATRTGGGKLFF. The CDR3 DNA is TGTGCCACTCGGACAGGGGGGGGAAAACTGTTTTTT.